These 29 T cell receptor beta chains share one sample of origin, sequenced in a study of blood T cells in healthy people across ages. The use of a sample-barcoded 5' primer and a J-beta primer mix characterized a second PCR of about 7 to 12 cycles. TCRdb reanalysed the 5' RACE reads using MiXCR and keeps one entry per CDR3 protein. In the table there are approximately 810,000 distinct CDR3 sequences, more than 25% of which are singletons. Input material: blood. The receptors here all came from a woman of 80 years or more in good health.

This clonotype was recorded at least ten times. This rearrangement joins TRBV4-1 to TRBJ2-3, with a possible D match to TRBD1 (6 bases). V lost 1 base and J 6 bases, leaving 11 bases between the germline ends. CDR3 length: 14 residues. Germline-derived CDR1 and CDR2 are MGHRA and YSYEKL. The CDR3 loop is CASSQARGFDTQYF. CDR3 bases: TGCGCCAGCAGCCAAGCGAGGGGGTTCGATACGCAGTATTTT.

This clonotype was picked up many times. The chain combines TRBV6-2 or TRBV6-3 with TRBJ2-7; D possibly uses TRBD1 or TRBD2 (5 bases each). Trimming stripped 7 bases from V and 0 bases from J, with 16 bases between. Per germline, CDR1 MNHEY and CDR2 SVGEGT. This CDR3 region has 15 residues. In DNA, the CDR3 is TGTGCCAGCAAGAGGGGCCGAGAATTCTCCTACGAGCAGTACTTC. This translates into CASKRGREFSYEQYF.

The genes are TRBV12-3 or TRBV12-4 and TRBJ2-5; TRBD2 matches at 9 bases. The length of the CDR3 is 15 residues. Trimming at V came to 2 bases and at J to 4 bases, leaving 5 bases not matched to a gene. CDR3 sequence reads: CASSLTSGWIETQYF. CDR3 in DNA: TGTGCCAGCAGTTTAACTAGCGGGTGGATAGAGACCCAGTACTTC.

The chain is built from TRBV12-3 or TRBV12-4 and TRBJ2-2; TRBD2 matches at 9 bases. CDR3 length: 17 amino acids. V was pared by 6 bases and J by 2 bases, with 10 bases of the junction left unmatched. The CDR3 nucleotides read TGTGCCAGCAGGAAGGCTAGCGGGGTTGGCAACACCGGGGAGCTGTTTTTT. It codes for CASRKASGVGNTGELFF.

This clonotype has a handful of counts. The chain has TRBV3-1 and TRBJ1-2, with a tentative D call TRBD1 (5 bases). V was clipped by 1 base and J by 7 bases, with 16 bases between them. Germline V gene data show CDR1 as LGHDT and CDR2 as YNNKEL (reference sequence). This CDR3 region has 15 residues. Here the CDR3 reads CASSQGRSGGAGYTF. CDR3 DNA sequence: TGTGCCAGCAGCCAAGGAAGGTCGGGTGGGGCTGGCTACACCTTC.

This clonotype was detected many times. V usage is TRBV29-1 and J usage is TRBJ2-1; a possible D gene is TRBD2 (5 bases). V lost 5 bases to trimming and J lost 7 bases, with 12 bases between them. The CDR3 is 12 residues long. Germline V gives CDR1 SQVTM, CDR2 ANQGSEA. CDR3 residues: CSVQRTGNEQFF. The CDR3 DNA reads TGCAGCGTTCAAAGGACTGGGAATGAGCAGTTCTTC.

With regard to this clonotype: A much larger clone is a single base away; this may be a read error. The J gene is TRBJ1-4, the V gene TRBV20-1; D call uncertain. From germline, CDR1 is DFQATT and CDR2 SNEGSKA (reference sequence). The CDR3 consists of 11 residues. DNA for the CDR3: TGCAGGGCAAGCAATAATGAAAAACTGTTTTTT. Its protein is CRASNNEKLFF.

This clonotype was recorded once. The V and J genes are TRBV19 and TRBJ2-3, with 10 nucleotides matching TRBD2. The CDR3 has 17 amino acids. From germline, CDR1 is LNHDA and CDR2 SQIVND (reference sequence). V lost 7 bases and J lost 2; bases outside the gene matches: 12. The CDR3 loop is CASKSSGGLPTTDTQYF. In DNA form, the CDR3 reads TGTGCCAGTAAGTCTAGCGGGGGCTTGCCAACCACAGATACGCAGTATTTT.

V and J are TRBV4-2 and TRBJ1-5, with D hard to call. The V end lost 1 base, the J end lost 5 bases, and 18 bases lay between the germline ends. The CDR3 is 17 residues long. Germline CDR1 is LGHNA and CDR2 is YNFKEQ. The CDR3 loop is CASSQVAGLLKDQPQHF. The CDR3 coding sequence is TGTGCCAGCAGCCAAGTTGCGGGTCTATTGAAGGATCAGCCCCAGCATTTT.

The chain employs TRBV14 and TRBJ1-5; D gene uncertain. The CDR3 is 12 residues long. Germline V gene lookup returns CDR1 SGHDN and CDR2 FVKESK. Trimming pared 0 bases from V and 9 bases from J, leaving 6 bases between. CDR3 amino acids: CASSQDWGPQHF. Here the CDR3 DNA reads TGTGCCAGCAGCCAAGATTGGGGGCCCCAGCATTTT. Looking up the rest from reference TRBV14 and TRBJ1-5 gives the full variable domain: EAGVTQFPSHSVIEKGQTVTLRCDPISGHDNLYWYRRVMGKEIKFLLHFVKESKQDESGMPNNRFLAERTGGTYSTLKVQPAELEDSGVYFCASSQDWGPQHFGDGTRLSIL.

This clonotype has just a few counts. CDR3 nucleotide sequence: TGTGCCAGCAGTGATACAGGGGGCCTTGGGGCCAACGTCCTGACTTTC. Protein sequence: CASSDTGGLGANVLTF. The rearrangement joins TRBV28 to TRBJ2-6; 9 bases are a match to TRBD1. The CDR3 sequence is 16 residues long. Trimming at V came to 5 bases and at J to 3 bases, leaving 5 bases not matched to a gene. Germline CDR1 and CDR2: MDHEN and SYDVKM. Combining the CDR3 with reference TRBV28 and TRBJ2-6 gives the whole variable domain DVKVTQSSRYLVKRTGEKVFLECVQDMDHENMFWYRQDPGLGLRLIYFSYDVKMKEKGDIPEGYSVSREKKERFSLILESASTNQTSMYLCASSDTGGLGANVLTFGAGSRLTVL.

In regard to this clonotype: A much more abundant neighbour one base away suggests this may be a read error. The gene calls are TRBV5-1 and TRBJ2-5; D is unclear. The length of the CDR3 is 11 residues. V was clipped by 4 bases and J by 11 bases, with 12 bases between them. Germline values: CDR1 SGHRS, CDR2 YFSETQ. The CDR3 DNA reads as TGCGCCAGCAGCGAGTCTAATGAGCAGTACTTC. Protein: CASSESNEQYF.

This clonotype has only a few counts. The chain uses TRBV6-5 and TRBJ2-5, with D possibly being TRBD1 (5 bases). V was trimmed by 8 bases and J by 1 base, leaving 11 bases between them. CDR3 size: 13 residues. The germline V gene has CDR1 MNHEY and CDR2 SVGAGI. CDR3 sequence (DNA): TGTGCCAGCTCCCAGGGCATCCAAGAGACCCAGTACTTC. It encodes CASSQGIQETQYF.

This clonotype was picked up many times. The rearrangement uses TRBV20-1 and TRBJ2-5, with TRBD2 matching 9 bases. J gave up 2 bases and V 5 bases, and 12 bases lay outside the gene matches. The V gene's germline CDR1 is DFQATT and CDR2 SNEGSKA (reference sequence). The CDR3 contains 16 residues. The CDR3 nucleotides read TGCAGTGCTGAGGTTCTGGGGGCGGGGGGGCAAGAGACCCAGTACTTC. Translated, it gives CSAEVLGAGGQETQYF.

This clonotype was found many times. The chain carries TRBV6-6 and TRBJ2-5; D assignment may be TRBD1 or TRBD2 (5 bases each). The V gene's germline CDR1 is MNHNY and CDR2 SVGAGI (reference sequence). The CDR3 spans 12 residues. Trimming cost V 8 bases and J 7 bases, with 14 bases left between them. DNA for the CDR3: TGTGCCAGCGGGGGACCCCAATTGACCCAGTACTTC. It yields the protein CASGGPQLTQYF.

This clonotype was detected ten times or more. The CDR3 sequence: CSSLEAPGKNIQYF. CDR3 nucleotide sequence: TGCAGTTCCTTGGAGGCTCCGGGCAAAAACATTCAGTACTTC. V and J are TRBV20-1 and TRBJ2-4; tentatively, D is TRBD2 (5 bases). The V and J ends lost 8 bases and 3 bases respectively, with 17 bases between them. CDR1 DFQATT and CDR2 SNEGSKA come from the germline V gene (reference sequence). The CDR3 runs 14 residues.

The chain has TRBV6-2 or TRBV6-3 and TRBJ1-5; TRBD1 is a possible D gene (5 bases). The germline V gene encodes CDR1 MNHEY and CDR2 SVGEGT. V lost 2 bases and J lost 4, with 9 bases in between. This CDR3 contains 14 residues. This chain's CDR3 is CASSYPGPNQPQHF. The CDR3 bases are TGTGCCAGCAGTTACCCGGGACCAAATCAGCCCCAGCATTTT.

Ten or more counts support this clonotype. The CDR3: CSARVSGSQGASNQPQHF. The CDR3 coding sequence is TGCAGTGCTAGAGTTTCAGGGAGCCAGGGGGCAAGCAATCAGCCCCAGCATTTT. The chain joins TRBV20-1 to TRBJ1-5; TRBD1 agrees at 8 bases. The germline CDR1 and CDR2 sequences are DFQATT and SNEGSKA (reference sequence). With 1 base clipped from V and 1 base from J, the junction kept 12 bases outside the gene matches. The CDR3 extends over 18 amino acids.

This clonotype has just a few counts. The chain is built from TRBV6-2 or TRBV6-3 and TRBJ1-5, with TRBD1 as a possible D gene (5 bases). Germline values: CDR1 MNHEY, CDR2 SVGEGT. The CDR3 extends over 16 amino acids. Trimming shortened V by 0 bases and J by 6 bases, and 15 bases separated the two germline ends. CDR3: CASSYSITGTLQPQHF. In DNA, the CDR3 is TGTGCCAGCAGTTACTCGATTACAGGAACCCTTCAGCCCCAGCATTTT.

The rearrangement links TRBV10-3 to TRBJ2-7, with 12 bases fitting TRBD2. The germline V gene encodes CDR1 ENHRY and CDR2 SYGVKD. The junction had 5 bases not matched to a gene; V was cut back by 0 bases and J by 5 bases. The CDR3 runs to 16 residues. CDR3 in DNA: TGTGCCATCAGTGAGTCGATGACTAGCGGGAGTAACGAGCAGTACTTC. The encoded protein is CAISESMTSGSNEQYF.

The V gene is TRBV6-5, the J gene TRBJ2-4, with 9 bases matching TRBD1. Matching the DNA end better, TRBJ2-7 makes the J call doubtful. Germline V gives CDR1 MNHEY, CDR2 SVGAGI. The CDR3 totals 16 residues. The CDR3 region has the DNA TGTGCCAGCAGTTACTCCCGGACAGGGGCCCTATACGAGCAGTACTTC. Its protein product is CASSYSRTGALYEQYF.

This clonotype was seen a few times. The chain combines TRBV5-1 with TRBJ2-1, with D possibly matching TRBD2 (7 bases). The CDR3 sequence is 15 residues long. Per the germline V gene, CDR1 is SGHRS and CDR2 is YFSETQ. Trimming left V 4 bases short and J 8 bases short, with 19 bases between. CDR3 nucleotide sequence: TGCGCCAGCAGCGCCGTAGGGGGGGGCCGGTATGAGCAGTTCTTC. This codes for CASSAVGGGRYEQFF.

This clonotype was counted at least ten times. J is TRBJ1-2 and V is TRBV7-2; TRBD1 matches at 7 bases. The germline V gene has CDR1 SGHTA and CDR2 FQGNSA. The CDR3 runs to 14 residues. Trimming cost V 1 base and J 4 bases; bases outside gene matches: 3. The CDR3 spells CASSLGGGGYGYTF. The CDR3 DNA reads as TGTGCCAGCAGCTTAGGAGGGGGCGGCTATGGCTACACCTTC.

This clonotype was recorded many times. This CDR3 is CASSLDRRGEQYF. Written as DNA, the CDR3 is TGTGCCAGCAGCTTAGATCGGCGGGGAGAGCAGTACTTC. The V gene is TRBV7-2, the J gene TRBJ2-7; perhaps TRBD2 as D (6 bases). Germline lookup yields CDR1 SGHTA and CDR2 FQGNSA. V lost 1 base and J 7 bases, leaving 11 bases between the germline ends. There are 13 residues in the CDR3.

The chain has TRBV13 and TRBJ2-1; TRBD1 aligns across 8 bases. Germline V gives CDR1 PRHDT, CDR2 FYEKMQ (reference sequence). Germline trimming cut 0 bases from V and 1 base from J; bases unmatched to any gene: 8. The CDR3 consists of 18 residues. CDR3 in DNA: TGTGCCAGCAGCTTAGGAGTGGGGAGACAGGGGTCCTACAATGAGCAGTTCTTC. As protein: CASSLGVGRQGSYNEQFF.

This clonotype was observed at least ten times. The chain employs TRBV20-1 and TRBJ2-3, with TRBD1 identical over 8 bases. V was clipped by 5 bases and J by 5 bases; unmatched bases: 18. The CDR3 extends over 17 amino acids. CDR1 and CDR2 (germline): DFQATT, SNEGSKA (reference sequence). The CDR3 spells CSALRGGQGEFGDTQYF. DNA of the CDR3: TGCAGTGCTCTAAGGGGCGGACAGGGCGAATTTGGAGATACGCAGTATTTT.

The rearrangement uses TRBV24-1 and TRBJ1-2; the match to TRBD1 covers 7 bases. Trimming took 4 bases from V and 5 from J; bases not matched to a gene: 9. CDR1 is KGHDR, CDR2 SFDVKD, per germline. The CDR3 covers 15 residues. The CDR3 sequence is CATSDPGQNLYGYTF. The CDR3 nucleotides are TGTGCCACCAGTGACCCGGGACAGAACTTGTATGGCTACACCTTC.

This clonotype occurred many times. This sequence joins TRBV27 and TRBJ2-5; possible D gene TRBD1, 6 bases. Deletions cut 5 bases from V and 5 bases from J, with 15 bases between. Germline loops: CDR1 MNHEY, CDR2 SMNVEV (reference sequence). This CDR3 has 14 amino acids. The CDR3 DNA reads TGTGCCAGCAGTCGTATCCAGGGGCGGGAGACCCAGTACTTC. It encodes CASSRIQGRETQYF.

This clonotype has ten or more counts. J is TRBJ1-6 and V is TRBV6-2 or TRBV6-3; D is uncertain. V lost 2 bases, J lost 7 bases, and 6 bases lay in between. The CDR3 runs to 13 residues. Germline lookup yields CDR1 MNHEY and CDR2 SVGEGT. The CDR3 loop reads CASSYAENSPLHF. CDR3 nucleotides: TGTGCCAGCAGTTACGCGGAAAATTCACCCCTCCACTTT.